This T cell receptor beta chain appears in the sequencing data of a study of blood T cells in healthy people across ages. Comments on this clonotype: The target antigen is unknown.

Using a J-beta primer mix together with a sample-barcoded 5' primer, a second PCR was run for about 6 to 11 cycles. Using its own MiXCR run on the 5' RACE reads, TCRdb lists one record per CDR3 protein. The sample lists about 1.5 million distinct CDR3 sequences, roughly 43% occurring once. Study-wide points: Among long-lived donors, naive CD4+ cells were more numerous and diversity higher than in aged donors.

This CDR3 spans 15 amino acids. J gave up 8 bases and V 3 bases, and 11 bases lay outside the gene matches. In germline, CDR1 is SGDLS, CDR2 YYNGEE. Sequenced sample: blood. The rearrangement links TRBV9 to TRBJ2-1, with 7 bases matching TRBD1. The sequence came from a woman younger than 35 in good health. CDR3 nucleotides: TGTGCCAGCAGCGCCGGGACAGTCTGGACCGATGAGCAGTTCTTC. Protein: CASSAGTVWTDEQFF.